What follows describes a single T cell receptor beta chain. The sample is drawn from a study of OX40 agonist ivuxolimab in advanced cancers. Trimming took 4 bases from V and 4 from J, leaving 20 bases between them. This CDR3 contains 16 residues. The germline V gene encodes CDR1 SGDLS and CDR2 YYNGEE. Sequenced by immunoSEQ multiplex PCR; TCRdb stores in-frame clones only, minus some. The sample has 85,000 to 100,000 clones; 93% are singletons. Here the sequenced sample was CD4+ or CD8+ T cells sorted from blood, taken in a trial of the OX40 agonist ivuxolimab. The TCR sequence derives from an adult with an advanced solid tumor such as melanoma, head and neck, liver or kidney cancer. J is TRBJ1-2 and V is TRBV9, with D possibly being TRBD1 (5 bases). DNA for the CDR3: TGTGCCAGCAGCCCCCGGGGGAGGGTACCGGCCTATGGCTACACCTTC. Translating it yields CASSPRGRVPAYGYTF.